The text below deals with one T cell receptor (beta chain). No antigen is known for it. CD8 cells classed as naive were CD45RO-negative and positively selected for CCR7, excluding terminally differentiated effector memory CD45RA+ cells. Method: immunoSEQ multiplex PCR; TCRdb's copy keeps in-frame clones and lacks some. The repertoire consists of approximately 1.9 million clones, with over 85% occurring once and the leading ten covering under 2%. Trimming took 2 bases from V and 6 from J, leaving 17 bases between them. Germline V lookup: CDR1 LGHNA, CDR2 YSLEER. This CDR3 is 16 amino acids long. This sample is part of a study of shared clonotypes between healthy human individuals. On the study more broadly: Researchers assigned three CD4 naive, three CD4 memory, two CD8 naive and one CD8 memory plate to each donor. General study points: Generation probabilities were higher for clonotypes shared across all four sorted-subset donors than for unshared ones.

The chain uses TRBV4-3 and TRBJ2-1; D possibly uses TRBD1 or TRBD2 (5 bases each). The TCR originated in a man between 18 and 29 years old in good health. Some clones in this sample may be carry-over from other donors' samples. Sequencing was carried out using naive CD8+ T cells from PBMCs. The CDR3 coding sequence is TGCGCCAGCAGCCAATGGACGGGACGATCTATCAATGAGCAGTTCTTC. Protein sequence: CASSQWTGRSINEQFF.